Given below is one TCR beta chain in context. Its target is not known. This record belongs to a study of T-cell memory formation after mild COVID-19. About the study: Clusters were largely donor specific.

The CDR3 length is 13 residues. CDR1 is DFQATT, CDR2 SNEGSKA, per germline (reference sequence). V lost 3 bases and J lost 1, with 9 bases in between. UMIs and sample barcodes were carried by the TCR alpha and TCR beta cDNA libraries that 5'RACE produced using constant-segment primers. TCRdb redid the calling of the 5' RACE reads with MiXCR, one entry per CDR3 protein. The sample shows hundreds of thousands of distinct CDR3 sequences, over 15% of them seen only once. Study findings and constraints: Chiefly within CM and EM were the contracting CD4+ clones; CD8+ ones were within EMRA. Memory from before infection featured some responding clones, which suggests cross-reactive memory joined.

This chain connects TRBV20-1 to TRBJ1-2, with D perhaps matching TRBD1 (6 bases). The TCR comes from an adult woman who had mild COVID-19 (a few samples of this study predate the infection). Cell type and time point are not known. The sample was PBMCs or a T cell subset sorted from them (not recorded which). CDR3 in DNA: TGCAGTGCTAGGCGGACAGTTAACTATGGCTACACCTTC. It codes for CSARRTVNYGYTF.